These 2 T cell receptor beta chains were all obtained from the same sample, sequenced in a study of blood T cell repertoires in COVID-19. Repertoires were generated with immunoSEQ multiplex PCR, while TCRdb's copy carries only in-frame clones and drops some. The data contain about 43,000 clones, around nine tenths of them singletons. The sequencing sample was made of peripheral blood. These TCRs come from a human donor in a cohort sampled during active COVID-19.

V is TRBV19 and J is TRBJ2-1; 8 nucleotides line up with TRBD2. The CDR3 sequence is 15 residues long. Per the germline V gene, CDR1 is LNHDA and CDR2 is SQIVND (reference sequence). V lost 6 bases and J lost 2; bases outside the gene matches: 6. CDR3 nucleotide sequence: TGTGCCAGTAGGACCGGGACTAGGGCCTACAATGAGCAGTTCTTC. Translating it yields CASRTGTRAYNEQFF.

This chain connects TRBV15 to TRBJ1-4; D is perhaps TRBD1 (5 bases). Germline V gives CDR1 LNHNV, CDR2 YYDKDF (reference sequence). The CDR3 runs 14 residues. The V and J ends lost 3 bases and 8 bases respectively, with 13 bases between them. The chain's CDR3 is CATSSVRGREKLFF. DNA of the CDR3: TGTGCCACCAGCAGTGTGCGGGGCCGGGAAAAACTGTTTTTT.